The 10 T cell receptor beta chains reported below all come from one sample, sequenced in a study of blood T cells in healthy people across ages. The authors ran a second PCR of about 6 to 11 cycles using a sample-barcoded 5' primer and a J-beta primer mix. TCRdb passed the 5' RACE reads through MiXCR, listing each CDR3 protein once. The sample comprises roughly 1,300,000 distinct CDR3 sequences, around 59% of which are singletons, and 6.7% rests with the top ten. Sequenced input: blood. Receptor source: a man between 18 and 35 years old in good health.

The V gene is TRBV20-1, the J gene TRBJ2-2, with D unclear. This CDR3 contains 14 residues. Germline V gives CDR1 DFQATT, CDR2 SNEGSKA (reference sequence). V was shortened by 5 bases and J by 0 bases, with 10 bases between the two germline ends. Here the CDR3 reads CSAYATTNTGELFF. The CDR3 nucleotides read TGCAGTGCTTACGCGACCACGAACACCGGGGAGCTGTTTTTT.

A single count supports this clonotype. The chain couples TRBV24-1 to TRBJ2-7; no reliable D call. Gene TRBJ2-4 matches the end of the DNA better, so the J call may be wrong. The V gene's germline CDR1 is KGHDR and CDR2 SFDVKD. This CDR3 has 17 amino acids. The CDR3 is CATSPRTAPGAKNIQYF. Here the CDR3 DNA reads TGTGCCACCAGCCCCAGGACCGCCCCTGGGGCCAAAAACATTCAGTACTTC.

In DNA form, the CDR3 reads TGTGCCAGCAGTGAAGGGTGGGGAGAAGAGACCCAGTACTTC. It specifies CASSEGWGEETQYF. This rearrangement joins TRBV25-1 to TRBJ2-5; tentative D call: TRBD2 (5 bases). This CDR3 region has 14 residues. V lost 2 bases, J lost 3 bases, and 10 bases lay in between. Germline CDR1 MGHDK, CDR2 SYGVNS.

The rearrangement uses TRBV7-9 and TRBJ2-1; D is tentatively TRBD1 or TRBD2 (5 bases each). Germline assignment: CDR1 SEHNR and CDR2 FQNEAQ (reference sequence). Between the trimmed V and J ends, which lost 7 bases and 5 bases, there was a span of 21 bases. The CDR3 consists of 16 residues. The CDR3 reads CASNRNIRDPNNEQFF. Written as DNA, the CDR3 is TGTGCCAGCAACAGGAATATCCGGGACCCAAACAATGAGCAGTTCTTC.

This chain links TRBV12-3 or TRBV12-4 with TRBJ2-5, with D tentatively TRBD1 or TRBD2 (5 bases each). The DNA matches TRBJ2-1 better at its end, which makes the J call doubtful. This CDR3 is built from 18 residues. The CDR3 reads CASRPMVWDQAIQETQFF. As DNA, the CDR3 is TGTGCCAGCAGGCCCATGGTCTGGGACCAGGCCATCCAAGAGACCCAGTTCTTC.

V usage is TRBV9 and J usage is TRBJ2-4; D perhaps matches TRBD1 (6 bases). Germline values: CDR1 SGDLS, CDR2 YYNGEE. The CDR3 extends over 21 amino acids. Trimming pared 0 bases from V and 0 bases from J, leaving 25 bases between. CDR3 in amino acids: CASSVGEQGRITPLAKNIQYF. CDR3 bases: TGTGCCAGCAGCGTAGGAGAGCAGGGGCGTATTACCCCTCTAGCCAAAAACATTCAGTACTTC. Variable domain in full (rest from reference TRBV9 and TRBJ2-4): DSGVTQTPKHLITATGQRVTLRCSPRSGDLSVYWYQQSLDQGLQFLIQYYNGEERAKGNILERFSAQQFPDLHSELNLSSLELGDSALYFCASSVGEQGRITPLAKNIQYFGAGTRLSVL.

This clonotype has just a few counts. This rearrangement joins TRBV20-1 to TRBJ2-5; D uncertain. The V gene's germline CDR1 is DFQATT and CDR2 SNEGSKA (reference sequence). Trimming took off 6 bases at V and 4 bases at J, with 15 bases between the two ends. The CDR3 spans 13 residues. Here the CDR3 DNA reads TGCAGTGCCACTGCGGAATCCCCAGAGACCCAGTACTTC. Residues: CSATAESPETQYF.

The V and J genes are TRBV4-1 and TRBJ1-2; D is ambiguous. V was shortened by 1 base and J by 4 bases, with 7 bases between the two germline ends. This CDR3 is built from 13 residues. The germline V gene has CDR1 MGHRA and CDR2 YSYEKL. CDR3 sequence (DNA): TGCGCCAGCAGCCAAGGGGAAGTCTATGGCTACACCTTC. This encodes CASSQGEVYGYTF.

The chain recombines TRBV7-2 with TRBJ2-1; 8 nucleotides match TRBD2. The CDR3 spans 17 residues. Looked up from germline, CDR1 is SGHTA and CDR2 is FQGNSA. Losses at the gene ends were 1 base for V and 0 bases for J; bases not matched to a gene: 5. CDR3 region: CASSLVGGGSSYNEQFF. The DNA for the CDR3 is TGTGCCAGCAGCTTAGTGGGCGGGGGGAGCTCCTACAATGAGCAGTTCTTC.

This chain connects TRBV30 to TRBJ2-7; D is undetermined. The V gene's germline CDR1 is GTSNPN and CDR2 SVGIG (reference sequence). CDR3 length equals 11 residues. The V end lost 3 bases, the J end lost 4 bases, and 7 bases lay between the germline ends. CDR3 DNA: TGTGCCTGGAGCAAAGGGTACGAGCAGTACTTC. It codes for CAWSKGYEQYF.